The T cell receptor (beta chain) under discussion was sequenced for a study of cytomegalovirus exposure and HLA in healthy donors. The PCR employed 60 Vbeta primers together with 13 Jbeta primers. Original analysis: Some 12 million shared chains were among the roughly 78 million unique TCR beta chains that a later analysis counted. Only in-frame clones appear in the TCRdb table, and some are missing; sequencing was by immunoSEQ multiplex PCR. D and trimming were read from the DNA, whereas the V and J calls and clone size are those reported in that table. The table has about 200,000 clones, 65% to 85% seen once. Comments on this clone: Antigen: not known.

V dropped 4 bases and J dropped 3 bases, with 11 bases sitting between them. The CDR3 runs 13 residues. The germline CDR1 and CDR2 sequences are SGHRS and YFSETQ. Study-wide results and limits: Earlier analysis looked at TCR beta V segments, and most were productive about 90% or about 30% of the time. A highly shared variant cluster was judged a likely technical artifact. Most TCR sequences were seen very rarely across donors, but some public TCRs occurred in many.

Sequencing was done on a sample of PBMCs. The clonotype originates from a man between 50 and 59 years old in good health and CMV-seronegative. The chain is built from TRBV5-1 and TRBJ2-7; the D gene is possibly TRBD1 (5 bases). CDR3 sequence (DNA): TGCGCCAGCAGCCTAGACAGCCGCTACGAGCAGTACTTC. Residues: CASSLDSRYEQYF.